This entry is about one TCR beta chain. This record belongs to a study of blood T cell repertoires in COVID-19. Germline-derived CDR1 and CDR2 are SGHRS and YFSETQ. The CDR3 is made up of 13 amino acids. Trimming cost V 1 base and J 2 bases, with 7 bases left between them. Profiled with immunoSEQ multiplex PCR; TCRdb holds only in-frame clones, not every one. The table has over 200,000 clones, 86% seen once. The receptor was isolated from a woman aged 25 to 45 who had been exposed to COVID-19. The sample consisted of PBMCs or T cells enriched from blood (not recorded which). The chain carries TRBV5-1 and TRBJ2-7; D unresolved. Here the CDR3 DNA reads TGCGCCAGCAGCTTGACAGATCCCTACGAGCAGTACTTC. Translation gives CASSLTDPYEQYF.